Each of the 4 T cell receptor beta chains below was sequenced from the same sample in a study of cytomegalovirus exposure and HLA in healthy donors. With 60 Vbeta and 13 Jbeta primers, the PCR was carried out. Sequencing used immunoSEQ multiplex PCR; TCRdb keeps in-frame clones, though not all of them. The table records over 100,000 clones, nearly 80% of them present only once. The sample comprised PBMCs. These receptors came from a woman aged 30 to 39 in good health and CMV-seropositive.

This rearrangement joins TRBV19 to TRBJ2-7, with TRBD1 matching over 11 bases. Germline trimming cut 6 bases from V and 2 bases from J; bases unmatched to any gene: 3. The CDR3 consists of 14 residues. Germline V lookup: CDR1 LNHDA, CDR2 SQIVND (reference sequence). CDR3 loop: CASSRTGGPYEQYF. DNA of the CDR3: TGTGCCAGTAGCCGGACAGGGGGCCCCTACGAGCAGTACTTC.

The V gene is TRBV5-8, the J gene TRBJ2-2; D might be TRBD2 (6 bases). The CDR3 extends over 14 amino acids. The V gene lost 3 bases and the J gene lost 4 bases, with 10 bases spanning the gap. Germline V lookup: CDR1 SGHTS, CDR2 YDEGEE. CDR3: CASSSWGGTGELFF. In DNA form, the CDR3 reads TGTGCCAGCAGCTCGTGGGGAGGCACCGGGGAGCTGTTTTTT.

This rearrangement joins TRBV7-7 to TRBJ2-5; TRBD2 matches 8 bases. Germline V gene lookup returns CDR1 SSHAT and CDR2 FNYEAQ (reference sequence). Unmatched junction bases numbered 9, after V lost 5 bases and J lost 4 bases. This CDR3 contains 15 residues. Written as DNA, the CDR3 is TGTGCCAGCAGCCAAGGGACTAGGGCGGGAGAGACCCAGTACTTC. Protein: CASSQGTRAGETQYF.

The rearrangement joins TRBV27 to TRBJ1-2; TRBD1 matches 9 bases. The junction had 5 bases not matched to a gene; V was cut back by 4 bases and J by 5 bases. The germline V gene encodes CDR1 MNHEY and CDR2 SMNVEV (reference sequence). The CDR3 runs to 14 residues. The chain's CDR3 is CASSSQGAGYGYTF. The CDR3 DNA follows: TGTGCCAGCAGTTCACAGGGGGCTGGGTATGGCTACACCTTC.